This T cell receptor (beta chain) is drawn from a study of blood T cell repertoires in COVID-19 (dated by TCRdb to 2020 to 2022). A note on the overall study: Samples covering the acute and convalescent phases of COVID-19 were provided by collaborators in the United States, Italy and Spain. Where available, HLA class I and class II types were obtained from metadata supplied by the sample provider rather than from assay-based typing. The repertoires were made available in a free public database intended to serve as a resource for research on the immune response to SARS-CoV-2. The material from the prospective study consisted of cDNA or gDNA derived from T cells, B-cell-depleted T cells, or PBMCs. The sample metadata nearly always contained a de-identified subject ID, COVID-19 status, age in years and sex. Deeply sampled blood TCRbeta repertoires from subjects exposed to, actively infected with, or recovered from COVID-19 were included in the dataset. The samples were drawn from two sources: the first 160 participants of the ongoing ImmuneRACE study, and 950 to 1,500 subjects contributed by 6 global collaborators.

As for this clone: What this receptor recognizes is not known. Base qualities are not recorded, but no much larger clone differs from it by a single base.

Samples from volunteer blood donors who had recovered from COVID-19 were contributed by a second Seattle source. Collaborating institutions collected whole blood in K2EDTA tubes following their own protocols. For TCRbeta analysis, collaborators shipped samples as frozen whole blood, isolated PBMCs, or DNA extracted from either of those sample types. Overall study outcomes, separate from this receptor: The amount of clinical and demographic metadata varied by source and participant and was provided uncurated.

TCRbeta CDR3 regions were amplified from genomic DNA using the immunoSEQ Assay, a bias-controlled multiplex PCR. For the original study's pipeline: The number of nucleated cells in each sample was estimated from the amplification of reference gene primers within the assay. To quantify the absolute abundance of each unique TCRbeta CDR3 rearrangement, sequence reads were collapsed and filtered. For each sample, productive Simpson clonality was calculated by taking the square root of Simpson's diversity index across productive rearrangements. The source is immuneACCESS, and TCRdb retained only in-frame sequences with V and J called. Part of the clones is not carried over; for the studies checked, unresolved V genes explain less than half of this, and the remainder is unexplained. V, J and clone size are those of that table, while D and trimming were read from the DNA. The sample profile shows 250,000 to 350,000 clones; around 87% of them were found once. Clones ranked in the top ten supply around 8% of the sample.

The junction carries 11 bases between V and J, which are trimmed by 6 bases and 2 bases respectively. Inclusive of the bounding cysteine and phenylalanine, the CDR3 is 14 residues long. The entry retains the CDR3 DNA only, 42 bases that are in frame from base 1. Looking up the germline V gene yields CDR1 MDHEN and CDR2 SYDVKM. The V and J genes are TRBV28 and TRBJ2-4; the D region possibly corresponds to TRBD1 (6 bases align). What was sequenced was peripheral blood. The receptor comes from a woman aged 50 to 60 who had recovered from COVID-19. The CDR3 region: CASSPQGTKNIQYF. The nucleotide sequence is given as TGTGCCAGCAGCCCACAGGGAACCAAAAACATTCAGTACTTC. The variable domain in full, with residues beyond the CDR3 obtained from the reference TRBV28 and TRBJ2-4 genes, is DVKVTQSSRYLVKRTGEKVFLECVQDMDHENMFWYRQDPGLGLRLIYFSYDVKMKEKGDIPEGYSVSREKKERFSLILESASTNQTSMYLCASSPQGTKNIQYFGAGTRLSVL.